The subject of this entry is one T cell receptor beta chain. This clone showed up just a few times. Its antigen target is currently unknown. The input lacks base qualities; no much larger clone sits a single base away. At one collaborating source in Seattle, patients were enrolled during active infection and were followed longitudinally through the course of disease. The collaborating institutions used their own protocols to collect whole blood in K2EDTA tubes. For TCRbeta analysis, collaborators shipped samples in one of three forms: frozen whole blood, isolated PBMCs, or DNA extracted from either of those sample types. This entry comes from a study of blood T cell repertoires in COVID-19 (dated by TCRdb to about 2020). With regard to the full study: Collaborator samples came from the United States, Italy and Spain and covered acute and convalescent phases of COVID-19. The prospective study material was composed of cDNA or gDNA derived from T cells, B-cell-depleted T cells, or PBMCs. Subjects who had been exposed to COVID-19, were actively infected with it, or had recovered from it provided the deeply sampled blood TCRbeta repertoires that made up the dataset. The repertoires were made available in a free public database intended to serve as a resource for research on the immune response to SARS-CoV-2. Samples came from the ongoing ImmuneRACE study (first 160 participants) plus 1,254 subjects from 6 global collaborators. A de-identified subject ID, COVID-19 status, age in years and sex were almost always included in the sample metadata. Where available, HLA class I and class II types were obtained from metadata supplied by the sample provider rather than from assay-based typing.

On the study overall, not on this receptor specifically: How much clinical and demographic metadata was included differed by source and by participant, and the metadata was provided uncurated.

Cut back by 6 bases and 0 bases, the V and J ends lie 9 bases apart. CDR1 and CDR2 (SEHNR, FQNEAQ) derive from the germline V gene (reference sequence). The cysteine opens and the phenylalanine closes a CDR3 of 14 amino acids. This entry keeps only the CDR3 DNA: 42 bases, framed from base 1. TCRbeta CDR3 regions were amplified from genomic DNA by means of the immunoSEQ Assay, a bias-controlled multiplex PCR. The authors processed their data as follows. Nucleated cell counts per sample were estimated from amplification of reference gene primers within the assay. To quantify the absolute abundance of each unique TCRbeta CDR3 rearrangement, sequence reads were collapsed and filtered. Productive Simpson clonality was computed per sample as the square root of Simpson's diversity index over productive rearrangements. Imported from immuneACCESS, the table was reduced by TCRdb to in-frame sequences with V and J called. These copies leave out some clones; in studies compared against another copy, an unresolved V gene accounts for under half, and the cause of the remainder is not known. V and J calls and clone size are those listed in that table; D and trimming were worked out from the DNA. This sample holds about 70,000 clones; 75% to 90% were observed only once. The leading ten clones occupy 16% of the sample.

The TCR originated in a man in his forties with COVID-19, enrolled during active disease. Sequences were obtained from peripheral blood. The chain employs TRBV7-9 and TRBJ1-3; the D gene cannot be named for sure. The encoded CDR3 is CASSPPGSGNTIYF. The DNA is as follows: TGTGCCAGCAGTCCCCCGGGCTCTGGAAACACCATATATTTT.